The T cell receptor beta chain described here comes from a study of CD8+ T cells in alopecia areata. About the research overall: The drug, tofacitinib, lasted 6 to 18 months, followed by 6 months off drug. General study findings and limits: Only a single nonresponder existed, so baseline CD8+ expansion links stay unclear.

After isolation, RNA underwent reverse transcription to generate cDNA as the sequencing template. Measured with immunoSEQ multiplex PCR; TCRdb has only the in-frame clones, and not every one. The data contain some 180,000 clones, less than 70% of them singletons. Treatment denoted: oral pan-JAK inhibitor, 5-10 mg twice daily. A remark on this clone: Its antigen is not identified.

The V end was cut by 0 bases, the J end by 0 bases, with 15 bases between. The CDR3 extends over 17 amino acids. CDR1 SGHDT and CDR2 YYEEEE come from the germline V gene. V gene TRBV5-6 combines with J gene TRBJ1-2, with D maybe TRBD1 (5 bases). The sequencing used CD8+ T cells sorted from blood, collected at week 24, from a patient treated with tofacitinib. The TCR originated in a human donor with alopecia areata. CDR3: CASSLDQSWGTNYGYTF. DNA for the CDR3: TGTGCCAGCAGCTTGGACCAATCTTGGGGGACTAACTATGGCTACACCTTC.